The sequence of this T cell receptor beta chain was determined in a study of CD8+ T cells in alopecia areata. Following RNA extraction, reverse transcription yielded cDNA that acted as the sequencing template. Profiled with immunoSEQ multiplex PCR; TCRdb holds only in-frame clones, not every one. This table holds about 110,000 clones, approximately 63% found once. This CDR3 has 15 residues. V lost 5 bases to trimming and J lost 3 bases, with 17 bases between them. The germline V gene has CDR1 SEHNR and CDR2 FQNEAQ (reference sequence). Sequencing input: CD8+ T cells sorted from blood. This sequence joins TRBV7-9 and TRBJ2-7, with D perhaps TRBD1 (6 bases). The origin of this receptor is a human donor in good health. Written as DNA, the CDR3 is TGTGCCAGCAGCCTGGGGCCAGGGGTCGGCTACGAGCAGTACTTC. As protein: CASSLGPGVGYEQYF.